The source of this T cell receptor beta chain is a study of OX40 agonist ivuxolimab in advanced cancers. In the study overall: Subjects had a mean age of roughly 57 years, with a range of roughly 20 to 79; more than 70% were male.

This CDR3 spans 13 amino acids. The V gene lost 5 bases and the J gene lost 1 base, with 7 bases spanning the gap. In germline, CDR1 is KGHSH, CDR2 LQKENI. Sequencing used immunoSEQ multiplex PCR; TCRdb keeps in-frame clones, though not all of them. This table has about 53,000 clones, around 87% appearing once. The TCR was taken from an adult with an advanced solid tumor such as melanoma, head and neck, liver or kidney cancer. This chain uses TRBV18 with TRBJ2-3; weak D call: TRBD2 (6 bases). The source was CD4+ or CD8+ T cells sorted from blood, collected in a trial of the OX40 agonist ivuxolimab. This chain's CDR3 is CASSASGTDTQYF. The DNA for the CDR3 is TGTGCCAGCTCAGCTAGCGGCACAGATACGCAGTATTTT.